The T cell receptor (beta chain) under discussion was sequenced for a study of neurological immune-mediated disorders. Study-level results: None of the CDR3 amino acid sequences of expanded clones recurred across subjects, suggesting private repertoires in all groups. The greatest TCR clonal expansion appeared in HTLV-1-associated myelopathy and the smallest, falling below healthy controls, in multiple sclerosis.

The healthy controls volunteered at a blood bank in Maryland, USA. Stored at -80 C, 2 million PBMCs were the source of the unsorted libraries. Germline values: CDR1 SGHRS, CDR2 YFSETQ. J was trimmed by 1 base and V by 3 bases; bases with no gene match: 3. The CDR3 runs to 14 residues. This clonotype was observed many times. What it binds is not known. Using its own MiXCR run on the 5' RACE reads, TCRdb lists one record per CDR3 protein. Here the sample spans 70,000 to 95,000 distinct CDR3 sequences, roughly 13% being singletons. The receptor was derived from a woman aged 50 to 65 in good health. The V and J genes are TRBV5-1 and TRBJ1-1, with 7 bases fitting TRBD1. Sequenced material: PBMCs. Written as DNA, the CDR3 is TGCGCCAGCAGCTCGGGACAGACGAACACTGAAGCTTTCTTT. Protein product: CASSSGQTNTEAFF.